What follows is one TCR beta chain and its context. The read falls 3 residues short of the CDR3 end, and the missing part is taken from the germline J gene. Germline V lookup: CDR1 LNHDA, CDR2 SQIVND (reference sequence). Trimming cost V 6 bases and J 0 bases, with 12 bases left between them. This CDR3 comprises 15 residues. The method was immunoSEQ multiplex PCR; TCRdb's version includes in-frame clones alone and lacks a portion of them. The listing records 30,000 or so clones. The entry originates in a study of Tregs in tolerant kidney transplant recipients. Study-level background: Related graft donors supplied nonmyeloablative bone marrow transplants, and mixed chimerism was transient.

The sequences come from CD8+ T cells from blood, collected before the transplant. The chain recombines TRBV19 with TRBJ2-1; TRBD2 is a possible D gene (6 bases). The source of this sequence is a human donor who received a combined kidney and bone marrow transplant. CDR3 DNA (partial): TGTGCCAGTAGCGGTAGCGGAAGCTCCTACAATGAG. Its translation: CASSGSGSSYNE. In full, the CDR3 reads CASSGSGSSYNEQFF.